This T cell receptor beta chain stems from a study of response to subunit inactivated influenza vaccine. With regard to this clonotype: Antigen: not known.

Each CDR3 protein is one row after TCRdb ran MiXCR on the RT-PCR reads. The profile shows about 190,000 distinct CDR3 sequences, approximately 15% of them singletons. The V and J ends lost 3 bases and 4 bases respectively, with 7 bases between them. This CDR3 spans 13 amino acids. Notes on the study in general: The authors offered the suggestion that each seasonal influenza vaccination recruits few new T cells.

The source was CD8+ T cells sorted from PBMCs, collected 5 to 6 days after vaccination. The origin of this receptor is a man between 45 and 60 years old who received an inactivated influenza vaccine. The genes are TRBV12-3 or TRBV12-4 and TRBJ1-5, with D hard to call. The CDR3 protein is CASSLAANQPQHF. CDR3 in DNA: TGTGCCAGCAGTTTGGCAGCTAATCAGCCCCAGCATTTT.